The 26 T cell receptor beta chains listed next were all sequenced from one sample in a study of T cells after yellow fever vaccination (dated by TCRdb to the late 2010s). Library generation was performed with 5' RACE. The run used an Illumina NovaSeq 6000. TCRdb trimmed the raw reads at Q25, called clones with MiXCR and kept productive beta chains. A single entry per CDR3 protein holds the most common genes and DNA from its merged rows. The sample table lists 300,000 to 400,000 distinct CDR3 sequences, around an eighth of them with a count of one. The ten largest clonotypes hold 3.2% of the sample. Sample treatment or condition, as interpreted from the label and publication: live attenuated yellow fever vaccine strain. This material consisted of CD4+ T cells sorted from PBMCs, taken 15 days after the yellow fever booster vaccination. Receptor source: a man aged 18 to 29 who received the YFV17D yellow fever vaccine.

This clonotype was recorded many times. The rearrangement joins TRBV29-1 to TRBJ2-3, with D perhaps matching TRBD1 (6 bases). Trimming left V 4 bases short and J 2 bases short, with 13 bases between. The CDR3 extends over 14 amino acids. CDR1 SQVTM and CDR2 ANQGSEA come from the germline V gene. The DNA for the CDR3 is TGCAGCGTTGTGACAGGAATCCACACAGATACGCAGTATTTT. Amino acid sequence: CSVVTGIHTDTQYF.

This clonotype was seen a few times. The chain couples TRBV21-1 to TRBJ1-2; TRBD1 is the table's D call, not checked against the DNA. TRBV21-1 is labeled a pseudogene. This CDR3 has 15 residues. The CDR3 sequence: CASSNSDRHHYGYTF. CDR3 bases: TGTGCCAGCAGCAATTCGGACAGGCATCACTATGGCTACACCTTC.

This clonotype was detected only a few times. The chain joins TRBV20-1 to TRBJ2-1; D might be TRBD2 (6 bases). Per germline, CDR1 DFQATT and CDR2 SNEGSKA (reference sequence). This CDR3 spans 16 amino acids. Trimming left V 0 bases short and J 5 bases short, with 17 bases between. The CDR3 sequence: CSARDWGTGRDNEQFF. For the CDR3, the DNA is TGCAGTGCTAGAGATTGGGGGACTGGCAGGGACAATGAGCAGTTCTTC.

The rearrangement links TRBV5-1 to TRBJ2-6, with D possibly matching TRBD1 (5 bases). The ends were cut back, 0 bases at V and 4 bases at J, with 11 bases in the middle. Germline V CDR1 and CDR2: SGHRS, YFSETQ. CDR3 size: 16 residues. CDR3: CASSLEGSAGANVLTF. The CDR3 nucleotides are TGCGCCAGCAGCTTGGAGGGGTCGGCAGGGGCCAACGTCCTGACTTTC.

This clonotype appeared a few times. The chain links TRBV20-1 to TRBJ1-2; D is uncertain. V was trimmed by 2 bases and J by 1 base, leaving 8 bases between them. The CDR3 is 13 residues long. CDR1 and CDR2 from the germline V gene are DFQATT and SNEGSKA (reference sequence). The CDR3 sequence: CSARPLLNYGYTF. The CDR3 DNA is TGCAGTGCTAGACCACTTCTTAACTATGGCTACACCTTC.

This clonotype was detected only a few times. The chain carries TRBV28 and TRBJ2-2, with 8 positions matching TRBD1. The V gene end was trimmed by 6 bases and the J gene end by 7 bases; junction bases not matched to a gene: 4. The V gene's germline CDR1 is MDHEN and CDR2 SYDVKM. The CDR3 totals 13 residues. CDR3 protein: CASRLTGGGELFF. Here the CDR3 DNA reads TGTGCCAGCAGATTAACAGGGGGCGGGGAGCTGTTTTTT.

V is TRBV18 and J is TRBJ1-2; D not certain. Trimming cost V 3 bases and J 3 bases, with 5 bases left between them. This CDR3 has 12 amino acids. The V gene's germline CDR1 is KGHSH and CDR2 LQKENI. As DNA, the CDR3 is TGTGCCAGCTCACCCGTGGACTATGGCTACACCTTC. This encodes CASSPVDYGYTF.

This clonotype has only a few counts. The rearrangement joins TRBV5-5 to TRBJ1-6; D is perhaps TRBD1 (6 bases). This CDR3 has 15 amino acids. Trimming took 0 bases from V and 12 from J, leaving 16 bases between them. Germline V CDR1 and CDR2: SGHKS, YYEKEE (reference sequence). Here the CDR3 DNA reads TGTGCCAGCAGCTTGGATTTGCAGGGGCCGCGACCCCTCCACTTT. It yields the protein CASSLDLQGPRPLHF.

The rearrangement joins TRBV5-6 to TRBJ2-7; 15 nucleotides align to TRBD2. V shed 4 bases and J 7 bases; nucleotides not matched to a gene: 12. This CDR3 region has 17 residues. CDR1 SGHDT and CDR2 YYEEEE come from the germline V gene. CDR3 in amino acids: CASSPGLAGGVGSEQYF. In nucleotides, the CDR3 is TGTGCCAGCAGCCCGGGACTAGCGGGGGGCGTGGGGTCGGAGCAGTACTTC.

This clonotype was observed many times. This chain joins TRBV7-2 and TRBJ2-3; no reliable D call. CDR1 and CDR2 (germline): SGHTA, FQGNSA. The CDR3 consists of 13 residues. Trimming left V 1 base short and J 5 bases short, with 7 bases between. Here the CDR3 DNA reads TGTGCCAGCAGCTTAGATATTAGAGATACGCAGTATTTT. It specifies CASSLDIRDTQYF.

The rearrangement joins TRBV5-1 to TRBJ1-4; 8 bases fit TRBD1. The CDR3 is made up of 14 amino acids. With V trimmed by 4 bases and J by 4 bases, 3 bases remained unmatched. The germline V gene encodes CDR1 SGHRS and CDR2 YFSETQ. The CDR3 reads CASSHGQGNEKLFF. CDR3 coding DNA: TGCGCCAGCAGCCACGGACAGGGTAATGAAAAACTGTTTTTT.

The V gene is TRBV7-2, the J gene TRBJ2-1, with 11 bases identical to TRBD1. CDR1 is SGHTA, CDR2 FQGNSA, per germline. After removal of 5 bases from V and 9 bases from J, the junction contained 12 bases not matched to a gene. This CDR3 region has 16 residues. The CDR3 bases are TGTGCCAGCAGCCCACGGGGGACAGGGGGGGCCGGTGAGCAGTTCTTC. Protein: CASSPRGTGGAGEQFF.

V is TRBV7-2 and J is TRBJ2-3; the D is unclear. This CDR3 comprises 12 residues. V lost 2 bases and J lost 10, with 10 bases in between. Germline values: CDR1 SGHTA, CDR2 FQGNSA. CDR3 region: CASSLFSVAQYF. The DNA of the CDR3 is TGTGCCAGCAGCTTATTCAGTGTAGCGCAGTATTTT.

This chain uses TRBV18 with TRBJ2-7, with a weak D call TRBD1 (6 bases). Per the germline V gene, CDR1 is KGHSH and CDR2 is LQKENI. V was pared by 6 bases and J by 4 bases, with 16 bases between. CDR3 size: 14 residues. The CDR3 bases are TGTGCCAGCTCCCAGGGGAAAGACGGGTACGAGCAGTACGTC. Residues: CASSQGKDGYEQYV.

This clonotype came up a few times. V gene TRBV30 combines with J gene TRBJ2-7; TRBD1 matches 7 bases. The CDR3 sequence is 14 residues long. Germline CDR1 and CDR2: GTSNPN and SVGIG (reference sequence). The V gene end was trimmed by 3 bases and the J gene end by 0 bases; junction bases not matched to a gene: 5. CDR3 sequence (DNA): TGTGCCTGGAGAAGGGACAGAAGCTCCTACGAGCAGTACTTC. It encodes CAWRRDRSSYEQYF.

This clonotype was detected many times. The chain is built from TRBV5-6 and TRBJ2-5; no definite D call. V was pared by 4 bases and J by 3 bases, with 4 bases between. The CDR3 covers 11 residues. Germline CDR1 SGHDT, CDR2 YYEEEE. The DNA of the CDR3 is TGTGCCAGCAGCGCAAAAGAGACCCAGTACTTC. Its protein product is CASSAKETQYF.

The chain couples TRBV6-5 to TRBJ2-7; D may be TRBD2 (6 bases). The V gene's germline CDR1 is MNHEY and CDR2 SVGAGI. V gave up 6 bases and J gave up 4 bases, with 16 bases separating them. This CDR3 is 14 amino acids long. This CDR3 is CASSQGLPRYEQYF. The CDR3 DNA follows: TGTGCCAGCAGCCAGGGACTTCCCCGGTACGAGCAGTACTTC.

This clonotype was seen only a few times. This chain connects TRBV19 to TRBJ1-2; TRBD1 might be the D (5 bases). This CDR3 region has 15 residues. Germline V gene data show CDR1 as LNHDA and CDR2 as SQIVND (reference sequence). V was cut by 4 bases and J by 1 base, with 13 bases left in between. Here the CDR3 DNA reads TGTGCCAGTAGTACGGACGGGGCTGGTAACTATGGCTACACCTTC. As protein: CASSTDGAGNYGYTF.

The chain uses TRBV20-1 and TRBJ1-1, with D unclear. The germline V and J ends were trimmed by 2 bases and 0 bases, with 4 bases remaining between them. Germline V CDR1 and CDR2: DFQATT, SNEGSKA (reference sequence). This CDR3 contains 12 residues. CDR3 coding DNA: TGCAGTGCTAGATCTATGAACACTGAAGCTTTCTTT. Encoded protein: CSARSMNTEAFF.

A few counts support this clonotype. The rearrangement uses TRBV15 and TRBJ2-5, with 9 bases identical to TRBD2. The trim removed 4 bases at V and 5 bases at J, leaving 14 bases unmatched. Germline V CDR1 and CDR2: LNHNV, YYDKDF (reference sequence). There are 17 residues in the CDR3. The CDR3 loop reads CATSTAPPGLAYETQYF. Written as DNA, the CDR3 is TGTGCCACCAGCACCGCTCCTCCGGGACTAGCCTACGAGACCCAGTACTTC.

The chain has TRBV3-1 and TRBJ2-3; D is unclear. Between the trimmed V and J ends, which lost 1 base and 2 bases, there was a span of 7 bases. Germline CDR1 reads LGHDT; CDR2 reads YNNKEL (reference sequence). The CDR3 has 14 residues. The CDR3 here is CASSQVLDTDTQYF. DNA for the CDR3: TGTGCCAGCAGCCAAGTGCTAGACACAGATACGCAGTATTTT.

V is TRBV14 and J is TRBJ1-2, with D unclear. V was shortened by 1 base and J by 1 base, with 4 bases between the two germline ends. Germline lookup yields CDR1 SGHDN and CDR2 FVKESK. This CDR3 region has 13 residues. The chain's CDR3 is CASSQVRNYGYTF. CDR3 DNA sequence: TGTGCCAGCAGCCAAGTCCGTAACTATGGCTACACCTTC.

There are a few counts of this clonotype. The chain employs TRBV12-3 or TRBV12-4 and TRBJ2-6; 8 nucleotides line up with TRBD1. V lost 7 bases, J lost 0 bases, and 8 bases stayed unmatched. The CDR3 has 17 residues. The DNA for the CDR3 is TGTGCCAGCAAGCAGGGACAGGTTAGCTCTGGGGCCAACGTCCTGACTTTC. Amino acid sequence: CASKQGQVSSGANVLTF.

The sample holds many counts of this clonotype. The chain carries TRBV9 and TRBJ2-3; tentatively, D is TRBD2 (7 bases). V lost 4 bases and J lost 6, with 18 bases in between. The germline gives CDR1 SGDLS, CDR2 YYNGEE. The CDR3 runs to 15 residues. Here the CDR3 reads CASSSLGGPADTQYF. Written as DNA, the CDR3 is TGTGCCAGCAGCTCCTTGGGGGGGCCGGCGGATACGCAGTATTTT.

This clonotype was seen at least ten times. This chain joins TRBV29-1 and TRBJ2-3; 7 positions agree with TRBD1. V shed 7 bases and J 2 bases; nucleotides not matched to a gene: 6. The germline V gene has CDR1 SQVTM and CDR2 ANQGSEA. The CDR3 contains 13 residues. The CDR3 region is CSAAQGSTDTQYF. The CDR3 nucleotides read TGCAGCGCGGCACAGGGGTCCACAGATACGCAGTATTTT.

This clonotype has just a few counts. CDR3 protein: CASSEVSSGGYNEQFF. CDR3 sequence (DNA): TGTGCCAGCAGTGAAGTGTCTAGCGGGGGTTACAATGAGCAGTTCTTC. The rearrangement joins TRBV2 to TRBJ2-1; 10 bases are a match to TRBD2. CDR3 length: 16 residues. Germline CDR1 and CDR2: SNHLY and FYNNEI. Trimming cost V 1 base and J 4 bases; bases outside gene matches: 4.